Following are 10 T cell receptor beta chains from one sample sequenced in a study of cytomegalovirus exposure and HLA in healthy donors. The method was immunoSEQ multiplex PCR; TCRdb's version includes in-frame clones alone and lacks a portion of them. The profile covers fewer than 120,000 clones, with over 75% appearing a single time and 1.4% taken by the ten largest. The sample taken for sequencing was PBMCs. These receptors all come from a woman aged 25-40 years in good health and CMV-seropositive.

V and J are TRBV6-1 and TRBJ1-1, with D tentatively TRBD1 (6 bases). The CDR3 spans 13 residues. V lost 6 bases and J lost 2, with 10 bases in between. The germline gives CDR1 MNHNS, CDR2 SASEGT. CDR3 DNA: TGTGCCAGCAGGAGGGGGTTTAACACTGAAGCTTTCTTT. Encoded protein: CASRRGFNTEAFF.

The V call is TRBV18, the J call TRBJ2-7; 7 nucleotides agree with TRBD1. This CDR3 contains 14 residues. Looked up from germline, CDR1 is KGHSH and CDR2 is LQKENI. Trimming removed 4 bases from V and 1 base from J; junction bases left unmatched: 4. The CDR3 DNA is TGTGCCAGCTCACTCCCGACAGGGTCCTACGAGCAGTACTTC. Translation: CASSLPTGSYEQYF.

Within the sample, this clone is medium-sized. Written as DNA, the CDR3 is TGTGCCAGCAGTCGATCACAGGGGGCCCAAAACATTCAGTACTTC. It translates to CASSRSQGAQNIQYF. This chain connects TRBV28 to TRBJ2-4, with 9 bases aligning to TRBD1. The length of the CDR3 is 15 residues. J gave up 5 bases and V 5 bases, and 7 bases lay outside the gene matches. Germline values: CDR1 MDHEN, CDR2 SYDVKM.

CDR3 bases: TGTGCCAGCAGCTCCCTGGGGGTAGCGGGGAAGGCCGGGGAGCTGTTTTTT. This codes for CASSSLGVAGKAGELFF. The V gene is TRBV7-2, the J gene TRBJ2-2; 8 positions agree with TRBD2. This CDR3 has 17 residues. The germline gives CDR1 SGHTA, CDR2 FQGNSA. Trimming took 4 bases from V and 6 from J; bases not matched to a gene: 13. The full variable domain, rest sourced from reference TRBV7-2 and TRBJ2-2, is GAGVSQSPSNKVTEKGKDVELRCDPISGHTALYWYRQSLGQGLEFLIYFQGNSAPDKSGLPSDRFSAERTGGSVSTLTIQRTQQEDSAVYLCASSSLGVAGKAGELFFGEGSRLTVL.

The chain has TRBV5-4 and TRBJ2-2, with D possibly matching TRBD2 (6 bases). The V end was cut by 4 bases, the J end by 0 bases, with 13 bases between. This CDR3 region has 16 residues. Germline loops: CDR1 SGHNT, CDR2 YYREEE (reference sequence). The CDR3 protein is CASSRDSSANTGELFF. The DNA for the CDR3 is TGTGCCAGCAGCCGGGACTCCTCTGCGAACACCGGGGAGCTGTTTTTT. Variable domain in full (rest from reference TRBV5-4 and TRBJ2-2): ETGVTQSPTHLIKTRGQQVTLRCSSQSGHNTVSWYQQALGQGPQFIFQYYREEENGRGNFPPRFSGLQFPNYSSELNVNALELDDSALYLCASSRDSSANTGELFFGEGSRLTVL.

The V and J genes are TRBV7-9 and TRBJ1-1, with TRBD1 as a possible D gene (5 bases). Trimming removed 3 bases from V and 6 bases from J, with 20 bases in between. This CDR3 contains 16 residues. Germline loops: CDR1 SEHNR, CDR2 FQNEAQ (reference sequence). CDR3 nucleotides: TGTGCCAGCAGCTTGAGGCAGGGACTTTATAGTCCTGAAGCTTTCTTT. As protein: CASSLRQGLYSPEAFF.

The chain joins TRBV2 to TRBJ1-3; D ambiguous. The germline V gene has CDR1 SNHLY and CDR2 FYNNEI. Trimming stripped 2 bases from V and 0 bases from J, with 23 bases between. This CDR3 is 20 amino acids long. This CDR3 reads CASSELTDGGRESSGNTIYF. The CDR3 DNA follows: TGTGCCAGCAGTGAATTAACAGATGGCGGACGGGAGAGCTCTGGAAACACCATATATTTT.

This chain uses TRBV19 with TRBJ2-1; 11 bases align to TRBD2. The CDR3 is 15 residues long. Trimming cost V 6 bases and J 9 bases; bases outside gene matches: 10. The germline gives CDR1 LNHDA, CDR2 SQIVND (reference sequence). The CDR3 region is CASRLTSGRGFEQFF. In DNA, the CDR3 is TGTGCCAGTAGACTTACTAGCGGGAGAGGTTTTGAGCAGTTCTTC.

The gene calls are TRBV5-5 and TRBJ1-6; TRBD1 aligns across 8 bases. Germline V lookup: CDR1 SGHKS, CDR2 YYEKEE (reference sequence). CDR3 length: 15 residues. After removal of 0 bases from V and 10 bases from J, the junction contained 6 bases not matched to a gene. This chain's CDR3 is CASSLVGRGQSPLHF. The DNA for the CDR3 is TGTGCCAGCAGCTTGGTCGGCAGGGGGCAATCACCCCTCCACTTT.

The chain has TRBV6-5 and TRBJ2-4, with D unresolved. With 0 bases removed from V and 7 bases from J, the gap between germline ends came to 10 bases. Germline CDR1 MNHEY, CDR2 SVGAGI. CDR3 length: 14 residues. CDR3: CASSYSRNANIQYF. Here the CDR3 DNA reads TGTGCCAGCAGTTACTCCAGAAATGCTAACATTCAGTACTTC.